The subject of this entry is one T cell receptor (beta chain). This clonotype was seen at least ten times. Its antigen remains undetermined. No quality values exist for individual bases; no much larger clone is one base distant. The sequencer was an Illumina NovaSeq 6000. Synthesis of TCR cDNA relied on 5'RACE template switching, a step that introduced a universal primer site along with unique molecular identifiers. Priming for cDNA synthesis came from both the TCR alpha and TCR beta constant segments. Library amplification involved two PCR steps, and the second step added sample barcodes and sequencing adapters. Sequencing of libraries was performed on Illumina HiSeq 2500 (2x100 bp) or NovaSeq (2x150 bp). Per the original workflow: Reads were demultiplexed and collapsed into UMI consensus sequences with MIGEC, and V(D)J alignment was performed with MiXCR. Vaccine-responding clonotypes were defined with edgeR using replicate PBMC samples, requiring FDR below 0.01 and a log2 fold change above 5 up to day 15. Each bulk clonotype was labeled CD4 or CD8 based on which sequenced repertoire, CD4 or CD8, contained the clonotype at higher abundance. TCRdb ran its own pipeline on the public reads, namely fastp trimming at Q25 and MiXCR clone calling, and kept in-frame beta chains. Entries that share a CDR3 protein sequence are merged under the most common genes and DNA. None of the V and J calls come from the authors' own analysis; TCRdb made them. The sample table lists hundreds of thousands of distinct CDR3 sequences, about 4% of them with a count of one. Roughly 24% of the sample is taken by the ten largest.

In light of the paper, this sample's treatment or condition label describes: live attenuated yellow fever vaccine strain. At each blood-draw timepoint, two biological replicates of bulk PBMCs were collected. A standard Ficoll-Paque protocol was used to isolate PBMCs from peripheral blood. RNA was extracted with TriZol from bulk PBMCs, CD4 and CD8 fractions, and dextramer-positive and dextramer-negative fractions. This specimen belongs to a study of T cells after yellow fever vaccination (dated by TCRdb to the late 2010s). Study-wide context: Libraries from fractions with low cell numbers were prepared with the SMART-Seq v4 Ultra Low Input RNA kit. Two healthy male donors, one aged 18 to 30 and one aged 30 to 40 years, made up the cohort. Blood was collected at multiple timepoints before and after primary and secondary immunization, and bulk PBMC replicates and cell subsets were isolated. To follow T-cell clones before and after primary and booster YFV17D yellow fever vaccination, bulk TCR alpha and beta repertoires were sequenced over time.

The full study reports these points: A small fraction of clonotypes showed up in both the CD4 and CD8 compartments, probably as a result of convergent recombination. The secondary T-cell response was weaker than the primary response but faster, peaking on day 5 instead of day 15. FACS-sorted repertoires could contain abundant contaminating clonotypes from the bulk population, so computational filtering was required. Only a couple of donors were included in the study, so the extent to which the findings can be generalized is limited. Most clones expanded after primary vaccination were re-detected after the booster (almost 98% of CD4 and 80% to 90% of CD8), suggesting broad memory maintenance.

The CDR3 has 17 amino acids, counting the end cysteine and phenylalanine. Left in the record is the CDR3 DNA by itself, 51 bases read in frame from the first base. The V and J ends are trimmed by 7 bases and 2 bases, leaving 22 bases between them. From the germline V gene, CDR1 is SGHVS and CDR2 is FQNEAQ. The V and J segments used are TRBV7-8 and TRBJ2-3, and possibly TRBD2, on 6 matching bases. Sequenced material: PBMCs, taken 5 days after the yellow fever booster vaccination. This TCR came from a man younger than 35 who received the YFV17D yellow fever vaccine. This receptor carries the CDR3 CASIAHGAAGYTDTQYF. The DNA reads as follows: TGTGCCAGCATCGCGCACGGGGCCGCGGGGTACACAGATACGCAGTATTTT.